These 10 T cell receptor beta chains were sequenced from one sample in a study of T-cell reconstitution after alpha-beta-depleted transplantation in children. Unique molecular identifiers were incorporated when the TCRbeta library was constructed. One entry per CDR3 protein, called by TCRdb with MiXCR from the PCR reads. The sample has some 200,000 distinct CDR3 sequences; 8% to 9.5% are singletons. This material consisted of PBMCs from the stem cell graft donor, taken from the stem cell graft. The receptors derive from a human donor who donated a stem cell graft to a child with acute lymphoblastic leukemia.

In this sample, this clonotype turned up many times. The rearrangement links TRBV20-1 to TRBJ2-1; D remains ambiguous. Germline assignment: CDR1 DFQATT and CDR2 SNEGSKA (reference sequence). V was cut by 2 bases and J by 4 bases, with 18 bases left in between. The CDR3 is 16 amino acids. The CDR3 nucleotides read TGCAGTGCTAGAACCCGTAGGGTAATGGGGTACAATGAGCAGTTCTTC. It specifies CSARTRRVMGYNEQFF.

This clonotype occurred many times. V is TRBV4-3 and J is TRBJ2-1; D might be TRBD1 or TRBD2, each matching 5 bases. Germline assignment: CDR1 LGHNA and CDR2 YSLEER. The V and J ends lost 2 bases and 4 bases respectively, with 9 bases between them. The CDR3 covers 14 residues. CDR3 sequence reads: CASSQSWGYNEQFF. For the CDR3, the DNA is TGCGCCAGCAGCCAATCATGGGGGTACAATGAGCAGTTCTTC.

The rearrangement links TRBV6-2 or TRBV6-3 to TRBJ2-2; no firm D call. The CDR3 has 13 residues. Germline values: CDR1 MNHEY, CDR2 SVGEGT. V was shortened by 4 bases and J by 4 bases, with 7 bases between the two germline ends. CDR3 loop: CASSFSGTGELFF. The DNA for the CDR3 is TGTGCCAGCAGTTTTAGTGGCACCGGGGAGCTGTTTTTT.

This clonotype was observed many times. The chain uses TRBV12-3 or TRBV12-4 and TRBJ2-1; no clear D. The CDR3 sequence is 13 residues long. Trimming cost V 1 base and J 6 bases, with 7 bases left between them. The CDR3 is CASSLDAVNEQFF. DNA for the CDR3: TGTGCCAGCAGTTTAGACGCGGTCAATGAGCAGTTCTTC.

The rearrangement links TRBV29-1 to TRBJ1-4; 8 bases fit TRBD1. Germline V gene lookup returns CDR1 SQVTM and CDR2 ANQGSEA. The CDR3 runs to 13 residues. V shed 6 bases and J 7 bases; nucleotides not matched to a gene: 7. The CDR3, as DNA: TGCAGCGTCCAGGACAGGGTTGGTGAAAAACTGTTTTTT. Its protein is CSVQDRVGEKLFF.

This clonotype was seen ten or more times. The chain is built from TRBV10-2 and TRBJ2-2, with 11 bases matching TRBD2. V dropped 6 bases and J dropped 7; count of bases not matched to a gene: 4. CDR3 length: 14 residues. Germline assignment: CDR1 WSHSY and CDR2 SAAADI. The CDR3: CASRTSGVSGELFF. CDR3 sequence (DNA): TGCGCCAGCAGGACTAGCGGGGTTAGCGGGGAGCTGTTTTTT.

There are a few counts of this clonotype. V is TRBV7-2 and J is TRBJ2-5; possibly TRBD1 or TRBD2 for D (6 bases each). V lost 1 base to trimming and J lost 5 bases, with 11 bases between them. The CDR3 consists of 14 residues. CDR1 is SGHTA and CDR2 is FQGNSA in the germline V gene. This CDR3 reads CASSLEGGRETQYF. The CDR3 DNA reads as TGTGCCAGCAGCTTAGAGGGGGGCCGCGAGACCCAGTACTTC. The variable domain in full, with the rest retrieved from reference TRBV7-2 and TRBJ2-5, is GAGVSQSPSNKVTEKGKDVELRCDPISGHTALYWYRQSLGQGLEFLIYFQGNSAPDKSGLPSDRFSAERTGGSVSTLTIQRTQQEDSAVYLCASSLEGGRETQYFGPGTRLLVL.

In this sample, this clonotype turned up a few times. V and J are TRBV7-9 and TRBJ2-7; D unresolved. The CDR3 totals 15 residues. The germline V gene encodes CDR1 SEHNR and CDR2 FQNEAQ (reference sequence). Trimming pared 1 base from V and 0 bases from J, leaving 10 bases between. DNA for the CDR3: TGTGCCAGCAGCTTAGATGGCAGTTTCTCCTACGAGCAGTACTTC. Its translation: CASSLDGSFSYEQYF.

This clonotype was seen many times. The chain carries TRBV12-3 or TRBV12-4 and TRBJ1-5; D is uncertain. The CDR3 is 13 amino acids. Between the trimmed V and J ends, which lost 6 bases and 0 bases, there was a span of 6 bases. DNA of the CDR3: TGTGCCAGCAGGGGGTATAGCAATCAGCCCCAGCATTTT. Its translation is CASRGYSNQPQHF.

This clonotype was counted only a few times. The chain employs TRBV7-8 and TRBJ1-5, with TRBD1 matching 8 bases. There are 16 residues in the CDR3. The J segment lost 0 bases and the V segment lost 3 bases, leaving 4 bases of the junction unmatched. The V gene's germline CDR1 is SGHVS and CDR2 FQNEAQ. CDR3 coding DNA: TGTGCCAGCAGCTTGGACAGGGATTATAGCAATCAGCCCCAGCATTTT. It codes for CASSLDRDYSNQPQHF. The complete variable domain, with remaining parts taken from reference TRBV7-8 and TRBJ1-5, reads GAGVSQSPRYKVAKRGQDVALRCDPISGHVSLFWYQQALGQGPEFLTYFQNEAQLDKSGLPSDRFFAERPEGSVSTLKIQRTQQEDSAVYLCASSLDRDYSNQPQHFGDGTRLSIL.